The 24 T cell receptor beta chains reported below all come from one sample, sequenced in a study of T cell responses to AZD1222 COVID-19 vaccine (dated by TCRdb to the early 2020s). The time point label for this specimen denotes: baseline before first vaccination. Receptors were amplified or captured by the immunoSEQ multiplex PCR assay. TCRdb holds this immuneACCESS table with in-frame rearrangements only. Some clones are missing; in checked studies, unresolved V genes explain under half, and the rest has no known cause. The sample table records more than 80,000 clones; just over 90% of these occur just once. The top ten clones comprise about 24% of the sample. The starting material was peripheral blood, obtained on day 0 of AZD1222 vaccination. Source of these receptors: an adult in good health.

The V and J genes are TRBV2 and TRBJ2-3; D ambiguous. V shed 0 bases and J shed 5 bases, with 0 bases lying between them. The CDR3 runs 11 residues. Germline CDR1 reads SNHLY; CDR2 reads FYNNEI. The CDR3: CASSEADTQYF. CDR3 in DNA: TGTGCCAGCAGTGAAGCAGATACGCAGTATTTT.

The chain is built from TRBV7-9 and TRBJ1-1; D call uncertain. The CDR3 is made up of 14 amino acids. Germline V CDR1 and CDR2: SEHNR, FQNEAQ (reference sequence). Trimming took 1 base from V and 3 from J, leaving 9 bases between them. CDR3: CASSLGVLDTEAFF. Here the CDR3 DNA reads TGTGCCAGCAGCTTAGGGGTTCTTGACACTGAAGCTTTCTTT.

This sequence joins TRBV3-1 (or the pseudogene TRBV3-2) and TRBJ1-6, with a tentative D call TRBD1 (5 bases). This CDR3 has 15 amino acids. Trimming pared 0 bases from V and 17 bases from J, leaving 20 bases between. The germline CDR1 and CDR2 sequences are LGHDT and YNNKEL (reference sequence). The CDR3: CASSQEWQGYVLFHF. The CDR3 coding sequence is TGTGCCAGCAGCCAAGAATGGCAGGGATACGTTTTATTCCACTTT.

This sequence joins TRBV15 and TRBJ2-2; a possible D gene is TRBD2 (5 bases). In germline, CDR1 is LNHNV, CDR2 YYDKDF (reference sequence). The germline V and J ends were trimmed by 8 bases and 7 bases, with 17 bases remaining between them. The CDR3 loop spans 14 amino acids. The CDR3 sequence is CATGIGLPNGELFF. The CDR3 nucleotides are TGTGCCACCGGGATAGGACTCCCCAACGGGGAGCTGTTTTTT.

The chain joins TRBV7-3 to TRBJ2-7, with D maybe TRBD1 (5 bases). The germline V gene encodes CDR1 SGHTA and CDR2 FQGTGA. CDR3 length equals 13 residues. V was trimmed by 3 bases and J by 1 base, leaving 7 bases between them. The CDR3 spells CASSFDRSYEQYF. The CDR3 bases are TGTGCCAGCAGCTTTGACAGATCCTACGAGCAGTACTTC.

The gene calls are TRBV29-1 and TRBJ2-5, with a possible D match to TRBD2 (5 bases). This CDR3 has 14 amino acids. The V and J ends lost 2 bases and 5 bases respectively, with 15 bases between them. CDR1 and CDR2 (germline): SQVTM, ANQGSEA. The CDR3 DNA is TGCAGCGTTGAAATCCCTCCGGGCGGGGAGACCCAGTACTTC. This gives the protein CSVEIPPGGETQYF. Combining the CDR3 with reference TRBV29-1 and TRBJ2-5 gives the whole variable domain SAVISQKPSRDICQRGTSLTIQCQVDSQVTMMFWYRQQPGQSLTLIATANQGSEATYESGFVIDKFPISRPNLTFSTLTVSNMSPEDSSIYLCSVEIPPGGETQYFGPGTRLLVL.

CDR3 nucleotides: TGTGCCAGCACCGGGGGTCGGAGCTCCTACAATGAGCAGTTCTTC. This gives the protein CASTGGRSSYNEQFF. The chain links TRBV27 to TRBJ2-1, with D tentatively TRBD2 (6 bases). Trimming left V 7 bases short and J 0 bases short, with 13 bases between. Looked up from germline, CDR1 is MNHEY and CDR2 is SMNVEV (reference sequence). This CDR3 has 15 amino acids.

The chain joins TRBV3-1 (or the pseudogene TRBV3-2) to TRBJ2-5; TRBD1 matches 9 bases. The CDR3 totals 16 residues. Germline V CDR1 and CDR2: LGHDT, YNNKEL (reference sequence). With V trimmed by 3 bases and J by 5 bases, 10 bases remained unmatched. DNA of the CDR3: TGTGCCAGCAGCCATCCCGACAGGGGGTACGCTGAGACCCAGTACTTC. Translation gives CASSHPDRGYAETQYF.

This clone was seen only once. The V gene is TRBV11-2, the J gene TRBJ1-1, with D possibly matching TRBD1 (5 bases). The germline CDR1 and CDR2 sequences are SGHAT and FQNNGV. This CDR3 contains 12 residues. The V end was cut by 5 bases, the J end by 5 bases, with 9 bases between. Here the CDR3 reads CASSLWGTEAFF. CDR3 DNA sequence: TGTGCCAGCAGCCTCTGGGGGACTGAAGCTTTCTTT.

The chain has TRBV6-5 and TRBJ1-5; tentative D call: TRBD1 (6 bases). Between the trimmed V and J ends, which lost 9 bases and 1 base, there was a span of 13 bases. The CDR3 loop spans 14 amino acids. Germline V gene sequence: CDR1 MNHEY, CDR2 SVGAGI. CDR3 amino acids: CASRGGWSNQPQHF. The CDR3 nucleotides are TGTGCCAGTAGGGGGGGCTGGAGCAATCAGCCCCAGCATTTT.

This clone was seen only a few times. The chain carries TRBV5-5 and TRBJ2-7; TRBD2 is a possible D gene (5 bases). This CDR3 contains 12 residues. V was clipped by 2 bases and J by 7 bases, with 10 bases between them. Per germline, CDR1 SGHKS and CDR2 YYEKEE (reference sequence). CDR3 in amino acids: CASSFLPGEQYF. The CDR3 nucleotides are TGTGCCAGCAGCTTCCTCCCGGGGGAGCAGTACTTC.

The CDR3 sequence is CASGLTTTGSGGYTF. CDR3 nucleotide sequence: TGTGCTAGTGGTTTGACAACCACAGGGAGCGGAGGCTACACCTTC. The chain uses TRBV12-5 and TRBJ1-2; tentatively, D is TRBD1 (6 bases). Trimming took 2 bases from V and 8 from J, leaving 18 bases between them. Per germline, CDR1 LGHNT and CDR2 FRNRAP. The CDR3 extends over 15 amino acids.

The chain joins TRBV6-5 to TRBJ1-1, with a possible D match to TRBD1 (6 bases). Germline values: CDR1 MNHEY, CDR2 SVGAGI. Trimming left V 7 bases short and J 4 bases short, with 13 bases between. The CDR3 has 13 residues. CDR3 sequence: CASKGGAGTEAFF. CDR3 coding DNA: TGTGCCAGCAAGGGGGGCGCAGGCACTGAAGCTTTCTTT.

Turning to this clone: One junction end does not reproduce the germline sequence, and a read error may be involved. The J gene is TRBJ1-5, the V gene TRBV7-9, with a tentative D call TRBD1 (6 bases). The V gene's germline CDR1 is SEHNR and CDR2 FQNEAQ (reference sequence). There are 15 residues in the CDR3. The CDR3 nucleotides are TGTGCCAGCAGCTTGAGGGGGGATGACCATCAACCCCAGCATTTT. It codes for CASSLRGDDHQPQHF.

This chain uses TRBV5-3 with TRBJ1-1; 8 nucleotides align to TRBD1. TRBV5-3 is known as an ORF, though its function is uncertain. V lost 3 bases, J lost 0 bases, and 16 bases stayed unmatched. The CDR3 loop spans 19 amino acids. DNA of the CDR3: TGTGCCAGAAGCTCGAACGTAACAGGGGGAGAATATTTGAACACTGAAGCTTTCTTT. Translated, it gives CARSSNVTGGEYLNTEAFF.

The V call is TRBV28, the J call TRBJ2-7; D is unclear. Germline-derived CDR1 and CDR2 are MDHEN and SYDVKM. Between the trimmed V and J ends, which lost 8 bases and 4 bases, there was a span of 9 bases. The length of the CDR3 is 11 residues. CDR3 in amino acids: CASVGAYEQYF. DNA of the CDR3: TGTGCCAGCGTGGGTGCTTACGAGCAGTACTTC.

The chain combines TRBV29-1 with TRBJ1-1; D call uncertain. The germline V gene encodes CDR1 SQVTM and CDR2 ANQGSEA. Trimming took 3 bases from V and 11 from J, leaving 10 bases between them. This CDR3 spans 10 amino acids. The CDR3 reads CSVEGGSAFF. The CDR3 region has the DNA TGCAGCGTTGAGGGCGGGAGTGCTTTCTTT. Full variable domain (outside the CDR3, taken from reference TRBV29-1 and TRBJ1-1): SAVISQKPSRDICQRGTSLTIQCQVDSQVTMMFWYRQQPGQSLTLIATANQGSEATYESGFVIDKFPISRPNLTFSTLTVSNMSPEDSSIYLCSVEGGSAFFGQGTRLTVV.

The V and J genes are TRBV19 and TRBJ2-1; D not resolved. This CDR3 region has 16 residues. Looked up from germline, CDR1 is LNHDA and CDR2 is SQIVND (reference sequence). Trimming removed 10 bases from V and 6 bases from J, with 25 bases in between. The CDR3 DNA is TGTGCCACCGAACCTTCTTGGCGGACCTCAGGCAATGAGCAGTTCTTC. It translates to CATEPSWRTSGNEQFF.

The CDR3 nucleotides are TGTGCCAGCAGCCCTAGCGGGACAGCTAAGCATTACGAGCAGTACTTC. This translates into CASSPSGTAKHYEQYF. The J gene is TRBJ2-7, the V gene TRBV13; 9 nucleotides agree with TRBD2. Germline assignment: CDR1 PRHDT and CDR2 FYEKMQ (reference sequence). CDR3 length: 16 amino acids. Unmatched junction bases numbered 12, after V lost 5 bases and J lost 4 bases.

This clone is labeled large. J is TRBJ2-7 and V is TRBV19, with D possibly TRBD1 on 6 matching bases. The V end lost 5 bases, the J end lost 2 bases, and 16 bases lay between the germline ends. There are 15 residues in the CDR3. Germline V CDR1 and CDR2: LNHDA, SQIVND (reference sequence). CDR3 sequence reads: CASSLGTSLTYEQYF. DNA of the CDR3: TGTGCCAGTAGTCTAGGGACATCTTTAACCTACGAGCAGTACTTC.

In regard to this clone: This specimen includes other DNA sequences encoding the same CDR3. The DNA of the CDR3 is TGTGCCAGCAGTGAGCTGGGGGAGGAGACCCAGTACTTC. Protein: CASSELGEETQYF. The V call is TRBV2, the J call TRBJ2-5, with D perhaps matching TRBD1 or TRBD2 (5 bases each). V lost 3 bases and J lost 5, with 10 bases in between. Germline CDR1 SNHLY, CDR2 FYNNEI. This CDR3 has 13 residues.

The genes are TRBV18 and TRBJ1-6; D uncertain. The CDR3 totals 17 residues. Germline V gene sequence: CDR1 KGHSH, CDR2 LQKENI. V shed 1 base and J shed 5 bases, with 15 bases lying between them. The CDR3 nucleotides are TGTGCCAGCTCACCACGGGGAAGTCTCGTGAATAATTCACCCCTCCACTTT. Protein: CASSPRGSLVNNSPLHF.

This chain connects TRBV19 to TRBJ1-2; D ambiguous. V was pared by 7 bases and J by 0 bases, with 6 bases between. The germline CDR1 and CDR2 sequences are LNHDA and SQIVND (reference sequence). This CDR3 is built from 12 residues. CDR3 in amino acids: CASTAANYGYTF. CDR3 DNA sequence: TGTGCCAGTACGGCAGCTAACTATGGCTACACCTTC. The full variable domain, with the rest looked up from reference TRBV19 and TRBJ1-2, is DGGITQSPKYLFRKEGQNVTLSCEQNLNHDAMYWYRQDPGQGLRLIYYSQIVNDFQKGDIAEGYSVSREKKESFPLTVTSAQKNPTAFYLCASTAANYGYTFGSGTRLTVV.

This rearrangement joins TRBV7-2 to TRBJ1-2; D not certain. The CDR3 totals 13 residues. Germline values: CDR1 SGHTA, CDR2 FQGNSA. V lost 1 base and J lost 4, with 7 bases in between. The CDR3, as DNA: TGTGCCAGCAGCTTAGGTGGCTTCTATGGCTACACCTTC. Residues: CASSLGGFYGYTF.